Listed here is a single T cell receptor beta chain. Produced via immunoSEQ multiplex PCR; TCRdb's table is partial and in-frame only. The sample holds 200,000 to 250,000 clones, roughly 80% seen once. These data are taken from a study of blood T cell repertoires in COVID-19. What was sequenced was peripheral blood. The TCR originated in an elderly woman with COVID-19, enrolled during active disease.

The CDR3 DNA follows: TGTGCCAGCTCACCGGCTAGCGGGGGCAGCGGGGAGCTGTTTTTT. It specifies CASSPASGGSGELFF. The chain employs TRBV18 and TRBJ2-2, with TRBD2 matching over 10 bases. The V segment lost 3 bases and the J segment 7 bases; nucleotides outside the gene matches: 5. Per germline, CDR1 KGHSH and CDR2 LQKENI. The CDR3 extends over 15 amino acids.